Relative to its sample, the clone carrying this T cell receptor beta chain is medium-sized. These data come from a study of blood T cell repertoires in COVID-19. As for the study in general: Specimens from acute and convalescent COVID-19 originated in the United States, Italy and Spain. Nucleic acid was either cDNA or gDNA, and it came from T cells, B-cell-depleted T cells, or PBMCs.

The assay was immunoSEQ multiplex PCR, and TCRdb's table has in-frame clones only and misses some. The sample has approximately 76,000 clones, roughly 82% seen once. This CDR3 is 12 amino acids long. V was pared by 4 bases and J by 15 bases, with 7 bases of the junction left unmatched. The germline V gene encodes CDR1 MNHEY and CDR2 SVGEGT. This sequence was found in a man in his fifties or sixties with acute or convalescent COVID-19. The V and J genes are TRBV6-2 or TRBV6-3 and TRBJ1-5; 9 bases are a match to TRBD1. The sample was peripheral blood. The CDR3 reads CASSSPDRGRHF. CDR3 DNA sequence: TGTGCCAGCAGTTCCCCGGACAGGGGTAGGCATTTT.